The 14 T cell receptor beta chains below come from one sample, sequenced in a study of shared clonotypes between healthy human individuals. Measured with immunoSEQ multiplex PCR; TCRdb has only the in-frame clones, and not every one. This table holds a few million clones, over 85% found once. The sample was naive CD4+ T cells sorted from blood. This sample's subset: CD45RA+ positively selected. These receptors all stem from a man aged 18-30 years in good health.

This chain joins TRBV7-9 and TRBJ2-5, with D perhaps matching TRBD1 or TRBD2 (5 bases each). The CDR3 has 15 residues. From germline, CDR1 is SEHNR and CDR2 FQNEAQ (reference sequence). V lost 0 bases, J lost 5 bases, and 13 bases lay in between. For the CDR3, the DNA is TGTGCCAGCAGCTTAGCGAGGGGAACGCTGGAGACCCAGTACTTC. The encoded protein is CASSLARGTLETQYF.

The CDR3 here is CASSLKGWVENIQYF. The CDR3 coding sequence is TGTGCCAGCAGTTTAAAGGGTTGGGTCGAAAACATTCAGTACTTC. This chain uses TRBV27 with TRBJ2-4; no clear D gene. Germline V gene lookup returns CDR1 MNHEY and CDR2 SMNVEV (reference sequence). This CDR3 has 15 residues. Trimming cost V 2 bases and J 5 bases, with 13 bases left between them.

This clone was recorded only once. The chain couples TRBV2 to TRBJ2-7; D possibly corresponds to TRBD2 (7 bases). This CDR3 is 12 amino acids long. Trimming shortened V by 3 bases and J by 6 bases, and 9 bases separated the two germline ends. Germline values: CDR1 SNHLY, CDR2 FYNNEI. This CDR3 is CASSEGGAEQYF. Here the CDR3 DNA reads TGTGCCAGCAGTGAGGGGGGGGCCGAGCAGTACTTC. Full variable domain (rest looked up from reference TRBV2 and TRBJ2-7): EPEVTQTPSHQVTQMGQEVILRCVPISNHLYFYWYRQILGQKVEFLVSFYNNEISEKSEIFDDQFSVERPDGSNFTLKIRSTKLEDSAMYFCASSEGGAEQYFGPGTRLTVT.

This clone was seen once. The chain links TRBV9 to TRBJ2-7; D is uncertain. Germline V gene data show CDR1 as SGDLS and CDR2 as YYNGEE. The CDR3 has 13 residues. V was trimmed by 0 bases and J by 4 bases, leaving 8 bases between them. This CDR3 reads CASSVDTYYEQYF. Written as DNA, the CDR3 is TGTGCCAGCAGCGTAGATACCTATTACGAGCAGTACTTC.

The chain couples TRBV10-1 to TRBJ1-3; D is unresolved. Trimming removed 4 bases at V and 0 bases at J, with 19 bases between. The CDR3 length is 18 residues. Germline CDR1 WNHNN, CDR2 SYGVQD (reference sequence). CDR3 in DNA: TGCGCCAGCAGTGGTAATTCGGTTACTCCCTCCTCTGGAAACACCATATATTTT. It translates to CASSGNSVTPSSGNTIYF.

The chain recombines TRBV28 with TRBJ2-7; D call uncertain. Per germline, CDR1 MDHEN and CDR2 SYDVKM. The CDR3 is 11 amino acids. The V gene lost 4 bases and the J gene lost 4 bases, with 5 bases spanning the gap. CDR3 amino acids: CASSYRYEQYF. The CDR3 DNA is TGTGCCAGCAGTTACCGATACGAGCAGTACTTC.

This clone was detected only once. This chain uses TRBV7-8 with TRBJ2-2; TRBD1 aligns across 8 bases. V shed 1 base, J shed 7 bases, and the junction held 2 bases outside the gene matches. Looked up from germline, CDR1 is SGHVS and CDR2 is FQNEAQ. The length of the CDR3 is 14 residues. The CDR3 loop reads CASSLVGTGGELFF. For the CDR3, the DNA is TGTGCCAGCAGCTTAGTGGGGACAGGCGGGGAGCTGTTTTTT.

V gene TRBV9 combines with J gene TRBJ1-1; 9 nucleotides align to TRBD1. V was clipped by 4 bases and J by 1 base; unmatched bases: 8. CDR3 length equals 16 residues. The V gene's germline CDR1 is SGDLS and CDR2 YYNGEE. Here the CDR3 DNA reads TGTGCCAGCAGCCGCGACAGGGGGGCCCCGAACACTGAAGCTTTCTTT. Translating gives CASSRDRGAPNTEAFF.

As concerns this clone: The same CDR3 is also encoded by other DNA sequences in this sample. The chain employs TRBV6-1 and TRBJ2-2; TRBD1 matches 9 bases. The V segment lost 6 bases and the J segment 5 bases; nucleotides outside the gene matches: 1. Germline values: CDR1 MNHNS, CDR2 SASEGT. The CDR3 sequence is 13 residues long. CDR3 residues: CASRQGATGELFF. CDR3 nucleotide sequence: TGTGCCAGCAGACAGGGGGCTACCGGGGAGCTGTTTTTT.

This rearrangement joins TRBV7-9 to TRBJ2-7; 10 bases agree with TRBD1. Looked up from germline, CDR1 is SEHNR and CDR2 is FQNEAQ (reference sequence). This CDR3 contains 15 residues. V lost 1 base and J lost 4; bases outside the gene matches: 4. The CDR3 protein is CASSLEGQGKYEQYF. In DNA, the CDR3 is TGTGCCAGCAGCTTAGAGGGACAGGGGAAATACGAGCAGTACTTC.

This chain joins TRBV7-2 and TRBJ2-5; D call uncertain. Germline assignment: CDR1 SGHTA and CDR2 FQGNSA. V lost 5 bases and J 7 bases, leaving 20 bases between the germline ends. CDR3 size: 15 residues. The CDR3 sequence: CASSLPGTLPGTQYF. CDR3 nucleotide sequence: TGTGCCAGCAGCCTACCCGGCACCCTCCCCGGGACCCAGTACTTC.

This clone was counted a few times. This sequence joins TRBV19 and TRBJ1-5; possible D gene TRBD1, 6 bases. The CDR3 is 15 amino acids. Trimming cost V 5 bases and J 0 bases, with 11 bases left between them. Germline CDR1 reads LNHDA; CDR2 reads SQIVND (reference sequence). The CDR3 loop is CASSPWTVSNQPQHF. CDR3 coding DNA: TGTGCCAGTAGTCCGTGGACAGTTAGCAATCAGCCCCAGCATTTT.

Comment on this clone: This CDR3 is also generated by other DNA sequences in the sample. The chain joins TRBV29-1 to TRBJ2-7; D may be TRBD2 (5 bases). The germline V gene has CDR1 SQVTM and CDR2 ANQGSEA. The germline V and J ends were trimmed by 3 bases and 3 bases, with 9 bases remaining between them. The CDR3 extends over 12 amino acids. CDR3 residues: CSVELGGYEQYF. The CDR3 nucleotides are TGCAGCGTTGAGTTAGGAGGCTACGAGCAGTACTTC.

This chain uses TRBV6-5 with TRBJ1-2, with 12 bases fitting TRBD1. The CDR3 runs to 15 residues. Germline CDR1 is MNHEY and CDR2 is SVGAGI. The V and J ends lost 2 bases and 7 bases, in that order; junction bases with no gene match: 5. The CDR3 sequence is CASSYQGQGAAGYTF. The DNA for the CDR3 is TGTGCCAGCAGTTACCAGGGACAGGGGGCAGCTGGCTACACCTTC.